These 26 T cell receptor beta chains share one sample of origin, sequenced in a study of breast tumors, draining lymph nodes, adjacent tissues. Samples came from axillary lymph nodes draining the breast cancer. TCRdb reprocessed the multiplex PCR reads via MiXCR and lists one record per CDR3 protein. The table shows about 230,000 distinct CDR3 sequences, with approximately 30% occurring only once. Source material: axillary lymph node tissue. The receptors derive from a female donor with breast cancer. Some clones in this sample may be carry-over from other donors' samples.

This clonotype was detected many times. The rearrangement joins TRBV15 to TRBJ2-7, with 7 nucleotides matching TRBD1. With 1 base clipped from V and 3 bases from J, the junction kept 3 bases outside the gene matches. CDR3 length: 14 residues. The germline V gene has CDR1 LNHNV and CDR2 YYDKDF (reference sequence). CDR3: CATSRGGTDYEQYF. Written as DNA, the CDR3 is TGTGCCACCAGCAGAGGGGGGACAGACTACGAGCAGTACTTC.

Ten or more counts support this clonotype. The rearrangement joins TRBV19 to TRBJ1-5; D remains unclear. Germline V gene sequence: CDR1 LNHDA, CDR2 SQIVND (reference sequence). This CDR3 is built from 12 residues. Deletions cut 11 bases from V and 0 bases from J, with 8 bases between. The CDR3 region has the DNA TGTGCCGCCAGTAATAGCAATCAGCCCCAGCATTTT. Residues: CAASNSNQPQHF.

In this sample, this clonotype turned up many times. CDR3 residues: CASSKPTGLADRYNEQFF. The CDR3 nucleotides read TGTGCCAGCAGCAAACCGACGGGACTAGCGGATCGATACAATGAGCAGTTCTTC. This chain links TRBV11-2 with TRBJ2-1; 11 bases match TRBD2. The germline V gene encodes CDR1 SGHAT and CDR2 FQNNGV. This CDR3 is 18 amino acids long. V lost 5 bases, J lost 4 bases, and 13 bases stayed unmatched.

This clonotype was counted at least ten times. The V and J genes are TRBV5-8 and TRBJ2-1; weak D call: TRBD2 (5 bases). V dropped 0 bases and J dropped 9 bases, with 10 bases sitting between them. This CDR3 contains 13 residues. CDR1 is SGHTS, CDR2 YDEGEE, per germline. The CDR3 is CASSLGLSGEQFF. CDR3 nucleotide sequence: TGTGCCAGCAGCTTGGGGCTCAGCGGTGAGCAGTTCTTC.

This clonotype was counted at least ten times. This chain joins TRBV3-1 and TRBJ2-3; D unresolved. The CDR3 contains 12 residues. With 5 bases removed from V and 8 bases from J, the gap between germline ends came to 11 bases. Germline V CDR1 and CDR2: LGHDT, YNNKEL (reference sequence). The CDR3 bases are TGTGCCAGCAGCTTTTGGATGGGTACGCAGTATTTT. Its translation is CASSFWMGTQYF.

The table lists this clonotype with a few counts. J is TRBJ2-4 and V is TRBV20-1, with 9 bases that match TRBD1. V shed 4 bases, J shed 9 bases, and the junction held 10 bases outside the gene matches. Per germline, CDR1 DFQATT and CDR2 SNEGSKA (reference sequence). CDR3 length: 14 residues. The CDR3 region has the DNA TGCAGTGCTACCCGGGGGGACAGGGAAACCATTCAGTACTTC. Translating it yields CSATRGDRETIQYF.

This clonotype was found a few times. The chain is built from TRBV15 and TRBJ2-5, with a possible D match to TRBD1 (6 bases). Germline V gives CDR1 LNHNV, CDR2 YYDKDF (reference sequence). The V end was cut by 0 bases, the J end by 0 bases, with 14 bases between. The CDR3 consists of 17 residues. CDR3: CATSRDDGGRDQETQYF. CDR3 bases: TGTGCCACCAGCAGAGACGATGGGGGCCGTGACCAAGAGACCCAGTACTTC.

This clonotype was observed a handful of times. The CDR3 DNA reads as TGTGCCAGCAGTGGTAACACTGAAGCTTTCTTT. It specifies CASSGNTEAFF. The chain combines TRBV6-5 with TRBJ1-1; D remains unclear. Trimming took off 5 bases at V and 2 bases at J, with 3 bases between the two ends. The CDR3 extends over 11 amino acids. Germline V gene sequence: CDR1 MNHEY, CDR2 SVGAGI.

The chain employs TRBV19 and TRBJ2-3, with D uncertain. The CDR3 is 13 amino acids. Germline V gene data show CDR1 as LNHDA and CDR2 as SQIVND (reference sequence). The V and J ends lost 10 bases and 3 bases respectively, with 14 bases between them. The CDR3, as DNA: TGTGCCAAAAGGAGTTGGGGTACAGATACGCAGTATTTT. Encoded protein: CAKRSWGTDTQYF.

The sample holds many counts of this clonotype. A much larger clone is a single base away; this may be a read error. This chain links TRBV20-1 with TRBJ2-1, with 9 bases fitting TRBD2. Germline V gives CDR1 DFQATT, CDR2 SNEGSKA (reference sequence). Trimming took 2 bases from V and 10 from J; bases not matched to a gene: 9. The CDR3 contains 14 residues. The CDR3 sequence is CSARLAGGFAEQFF. In DNA, the CDR3 is TGCAGTGCTAGATTGGCGGGAGGGTTTGCGGAGCAGTTCTTC.

For this clonotype: A much larger clone lies a single base off, so this may be a read error. This rearrangement joins TRBV19 to TRBJ2-2; D not resolved. This CDR3 comprises 15 residues. Trimming pared 6 bases from V and 4 bases from J, leaving 15 bases between. Germline CDR1 LNHDA, CDR2 SQIVND (reference sequence). The CDR3 loop reads CASSPGQIGTGELFF. In DNA form, the CDR3 reads TGTGCCAGTAGCCCCGGGCAGATAGGCACCGGGGAGCTGTTTTTT.

This clonotype has ten or more counts. The chain is built from TRBV28 and TRBJ1-3, with D possibly TRBD1 on 5 matching bases. CDR1 MDHEN and CDR2 SYDVKM come from the germline V gene. This CDR3 has 15 residues. Trimming took 6 bases from V and 3 from J, leaving 15 bases between them. The CDR3 DNA reads TGTGCCAGCAGCCCCCAGACAGATAATGGAAACACCATATATTTT. Protein sequence: CASSPQTDNGNTIYF.

This clonotype has at least ten counts. This chain uses TRBV3-1 with TRBJ2-7; 10 nucleotides agree with TRBD1. The CDR3 extends over 15 amino acids. CDR1 LGHDT and CDR2 YNNKEL come from the germline V gene (reference sequence). V was clipped by 4 bases and J by 4 bases; unmatched bases: 7. CDR3 sequence: CASSPWDRGRYEQYF. CDR3 coding DNA: TGTGCCAGCAGCCCATGGGACAGGGGAAGGTACGAGCAGTACTTC.

This clonotype was counted between two and nine times. One end of the junction is discordant with germline, which a read error may explain. The chain joins TRBV6-5 to TRBJ2-6; no firm D call. From germline, CDR1 is MNHEY and CDR2 SVGAGI. The CDR3 contains 19 residues. CDR3 region: CASSHSPGFASSGANVLTF. The CDR3 bases are TGTGCCAGCAGTCACTCGCCTGGGTTTGCATCCTCTGGGGCCAACGTCCTGACTTTC.

This clonotype occurred many times. This chain links TRBV7-8 with TRBJ1-5, with 7 bases that match TRBD1. V was pared by 4 bases and J by 9 bases, with 12 bases of the junction left unmatched. Germline CDR1 SGHVS, CDR2 FQNEAQ. The CDR3 spans 15 residues. The chain's CDR3 is CASSSSSTGISPQHF. The CDR3, as DNA: TGTGCCAGCAGCTCTAGTTCGACAGGGATATCGCCCCAGCATTTT.

This clonotype was picked up many times. The J gene is TRBJ1-2, the V gene TRBV12-3 or TRBV12-4, with TRBD1 identical over 9 bases. This CDR3 is 12 amino acids long. V dropped 5 bases and J dropped 8; count of bases not matched to a gene: 3. For the CDR3, the DNA is TGTGCCAGCAGTAACAGGGGGCAGGGCTACACCTTC. Translating it yields CASSNRGQGYTF.

This clonotype was recorded at least ten times. This sequence joins TRBV5-4 and TRBJ2-7; D may correspond to TRBD1 or TRBD2 (5 bases each). The germline V gene encodes CDR1 SGHNT and CDR2 YYREEE (reference sequence). Trimming stripped 2 bases from V and 2 bases from J, with 8 bases between. The CDR3 extends over 13 amino acids. CDR3 amino acids: CASSFQGPYEQYF. CDR3 DNA sequence: TGTGCCAGCAGCTTCCAGGGACCCTACGAGCAGTACTTC. The whole variable domain, filled in from reference TRBV5-4 and TRBJ2-7, reads ETGVTQSPTHLIKTRGQQVTLRCSSQSGHNTVSWYQQALGQGPQFIFQYYREEENGRGNFPPRFSGLQFPNYSSELNVNALELDDSALYLCASSFQGPYEQYFGPGTRLTVT.

The chain combines TRBV7-3 with TRBJ2-3; D assignment may be TRBD1 or TRBD2 (5 bases each). Trimming removed 2 bases from V and 5 bases from J, with 11 bases in between. The germline gives CDR1 SGHTA, CDR2 FQGTGA. This CDR3 comprises 14 residues. Written as DNA, the CDR3 is TGTGCCAGCAGCTTATCCGGGGCAGGAGATACGCAGTATTTT. This translates into CASSLSGAGDTQYF. The complete variable domain, with remaining parts taken from reference TRBV7-3 and TRBJ2-3, reads GAGVSQTPSNKVTEKGKYVELRCDPISGHTALYWYRQSLGQGPEFLIYFQGTGAADDSGLPNDRFFAVRPEGSVSTLKIQRTERGDSAVYLCASSLSGAGDTQYFGPGTRLTVL.

Note on this clonotype: One junction end does not reproduce the germline sequence, and a read error may be involved. The chain employs TRBV9 and TRBJ2-7; TRBD1 aligns across 7 bases. From germline, CDR1 is SGDLS and CDR2 YYNGEE. The CDR3 length is 15 residues. For the CDR3, the DNA is TGTGCCAGCAGCGTAGGGAGACAGGGTATCTACGAGCGGTACTTC. Translated, it gives CASSVGRQGIYERYF.

With regard to this clonotype: One end of the junction fails to match germline, which may point to a read error. The V gene is TRBV2, the J gene TRBJ2-7; 7 bases fit TRBD1. The CDR3 runs to 14 residues. Looked up from germline, CDR1 is SNHLY and CDR2 is FYNNEI. The CDR3 DNA follows: TGTGCCGGCAGTCCCCCTGTTGTAGGGGGCGAGCGGTACTTC. Its translation: CAGSPPVVGGERYF.

The chain joins TRBV7-2 to TRBJ2-7, with 10 bases identical to TRBD1. The CDR3 is 14 residues long. The V gene's germline CDR1 is SGHTA and CDR2 FQGNSA. The CDR3 bases are TGTGCTAGCCGACCGGACAGGGGGAGATACGAGCAGTACTTC. Protein product: CASRPDRGRYEQYF. Filled out from reference TRBV7-2 and TRBJ2-7, the complete variable domain reads GAGVSQSPSNKVTEKGKDVELRCDPISGHTALYWYRQSLGQGLEFLIYFQGNSAPDKSGLPSDRFSAERTGGSVSTLTIQRTQQEDSAVYLCASRPDRGRYEQYFGPGTRLTVT.

This clonotype was observed many times. This chain uses TRBV5-1 with TRBJ2-2; TRBD2 matches at 9 bases. This CDR3 has 15 amino acids. Losses at the gene ends were 2 bases for V and 3 bases for J; bases not matched to a gene: 2. CDR1 and CDR2 (germline): SGHRS, YFSETQ. The CDR3 coding sequence is TGCGCCAGCAGCTTTAGCGGGAGCGACACCGGGGAGCTGTTTTTT. Translating gives CASSFSGSDTGELFF.

This clonotype was recorded at least ten times. The chain has TRBV10-3 and TRBJ2-7; perhaps TRBD2 as D (6 bases). The germline gives CDR1 ENHRY, CDR2 SYGVKD. The CDR3 runs to 14 residues. The V and J ends lost 4 bases and 3 bases respectively, with 13 bases between them. CDR3 bases: TGTGCCATCAGTGTTGGAGGGATTATCTACGAGCAGTACTTC. It is translated as CAISVGGIIYEQYF.

Concerning this clonotype itself: The DNA is left out, because the CDR3 cannot be placed on it with certainty; the CDR3 is given as TCRdb lists it. The V gene is TRBV7-9, the J gene TRBJ1-1; the D segment call TRBD1 is taken from the table without a DNA check. CDR1 is SEHNR and CDR2 is FQNEAQ in the germline V gene (reference sequence). The CDR3 adds up to 22 amino acids, both ends counted. The CDR3 loop reads CASSFYICSAPGTGGVNTEAFF.

At least ten counts were recorded for this clonotype. This sequence joins TRBV7-8 and TRBJ2-1; D may be TRBD1 or TRBD2 (6 bases each). The germline V gene encodes CDR1 SGHVS and CDR2 FQNEAQ. This CDR3 has 14 residues. V was shortened by 5 bases and J by 6 bases, with 14 bases between the two germline ends. The CDR3 sequence: CASSTRTGANEQFF. The CDR3 DNA reads as TGTGCCAGCAGCACGCGGACGGGGGCCAATGAGCAGTTCTTC.

This clonotype came up many times. The genes are TRBV3-1 and TRBJ2-7; 7 bases align to TRBD2. The CDR3 has 16 residues. V was pared by 2 bases and J by 0 bases, with 7 bases of the junction left unmatched. Germline V gene lookup returns CDR1 LGHDT and CDR2 YNNKEL (reference sequence). CDR3: CASSQYSRELSYEQYF. The CDR3 bases are TGTGCCAGCAGCCAATACTCGCGGGAGCTCTCCTACGAGCAGTACTTC.